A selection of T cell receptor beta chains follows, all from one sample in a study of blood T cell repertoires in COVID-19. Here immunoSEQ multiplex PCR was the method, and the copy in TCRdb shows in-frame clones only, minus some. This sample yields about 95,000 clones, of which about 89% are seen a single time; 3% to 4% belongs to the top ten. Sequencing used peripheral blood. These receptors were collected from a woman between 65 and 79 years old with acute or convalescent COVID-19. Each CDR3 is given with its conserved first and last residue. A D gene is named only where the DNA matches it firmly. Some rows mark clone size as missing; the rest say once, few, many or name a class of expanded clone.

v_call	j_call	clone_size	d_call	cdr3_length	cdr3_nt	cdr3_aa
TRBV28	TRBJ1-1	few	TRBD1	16	TGTGCCAGCAGTTTTTATAACCGGGACAGGGGCCTTGAAGCTTTCTTT	CASSFYNRDRGLEAFF
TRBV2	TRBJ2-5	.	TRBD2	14	TGTGCCAGCAGTGGACTAGCGGGAGTAGAGACCCAGTACTTC	CASSGLAGVETQYF
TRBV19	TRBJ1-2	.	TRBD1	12	TGTGCCAGTAGACAGGGGGACTATGGCTACACCTTC	CASRQGDYGYTF
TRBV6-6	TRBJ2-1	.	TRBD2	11	TGTGCCAGCGAAAAGAGCGGGAGGCAGTTCTTC	CASEKSGRQFF
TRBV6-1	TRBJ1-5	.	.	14	TGTGCCAGCAGTGAATCAGGGCCAGGGCAGCCCCAGCATTTT	CASSESGPGQPQHF
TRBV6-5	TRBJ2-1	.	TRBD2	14	TGTGCCAGCAGAAGACTAGCGGTCCCCAATGAGCAGTTCTTC	CASRRLAVPNEQFF
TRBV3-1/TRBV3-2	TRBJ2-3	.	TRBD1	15	TGTGCCAGCAGCCCACAGGGGGTCTCCACAGATACGCAGTATTTT	CASSPQGVSTDTQYF
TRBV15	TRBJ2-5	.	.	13	TGTGCCACCAGCAGGGGGCAGGAAGAGACCCAGTACTTC	CATSRGQEETQYF
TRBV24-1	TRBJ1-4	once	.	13	TGTGCCACCAGTGGGCCATTAAGTGAAAAACTGTTTTTT	CATSGPLSEKLFF
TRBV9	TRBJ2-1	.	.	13	TGTGCCAGCAGCGTGGAGGGGGGGACTCAACAGTTCTTC	CASSVEGGTQQFF
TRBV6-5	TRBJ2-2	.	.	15	TGTGCCAGCAGTCCTAATCGGGTATTGGCCGGGGAGCTGTTTTTT	CASSPNRVLAGELFF
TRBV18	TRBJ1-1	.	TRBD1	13	TGTGCCAGCTCTCAGCAGGGGGACAGCCTTACTTTCTTT	CASSQQGDSLTFF
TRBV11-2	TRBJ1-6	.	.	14	TGTGCCAGCAGCTCCCCGGGGATAACAGTACCCCTCCACTTT	CASSSPGITVPLHF